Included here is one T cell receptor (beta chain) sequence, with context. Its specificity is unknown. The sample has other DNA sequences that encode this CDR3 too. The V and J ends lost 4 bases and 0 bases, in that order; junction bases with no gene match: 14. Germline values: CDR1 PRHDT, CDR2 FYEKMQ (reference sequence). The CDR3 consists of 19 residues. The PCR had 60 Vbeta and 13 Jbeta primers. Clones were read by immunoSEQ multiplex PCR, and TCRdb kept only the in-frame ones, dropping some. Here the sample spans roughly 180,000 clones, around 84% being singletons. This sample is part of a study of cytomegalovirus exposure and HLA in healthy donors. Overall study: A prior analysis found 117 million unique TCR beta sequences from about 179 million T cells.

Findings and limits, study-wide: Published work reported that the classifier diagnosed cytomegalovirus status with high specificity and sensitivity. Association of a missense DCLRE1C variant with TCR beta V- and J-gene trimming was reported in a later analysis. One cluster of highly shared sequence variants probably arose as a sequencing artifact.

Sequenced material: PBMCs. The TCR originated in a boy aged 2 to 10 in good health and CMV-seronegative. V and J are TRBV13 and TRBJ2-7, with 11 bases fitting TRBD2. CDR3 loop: CASSSRGLAARRSSYEQYF. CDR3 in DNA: TGTGCCAGCAGCTCGCGGGGACTAGCGGCAAGAAGGAGCTCCTACGAGCAGTACTTC. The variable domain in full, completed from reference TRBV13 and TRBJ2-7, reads AAGVIQSPRHLIKEKRETATLKCYPIPRHDTVYWYQQGPGQDPQFLISFYEKMQSDKGSIPDRFSAQQFSDYHSELNMSSLELGDSALYFCASSSRGLAARRSSYEQYFGPGTRLTVT.